The 8 T cell receptor beta chains presented below share a single source sample, sequenced in a study of graft-versus-host responses after intestinal transplantation. The table came from immunoSEQ multiplex PCR; TCRdb's copy has only in-frame clones and leaves some out. The sample has around 97,000 clones, 91% seen once; the top ten hold roughly 0.2%. The antigens for these receptors are not known. The sample consisted of unstimulated CD4+ T cells sorted from spleen or lymph node cells, taken before transplant. The receptors come from a human donor who was the organ donor for an intestinal transplant.

This clone has a handful of counts. Other nucleotide sequences from this sample produce the same CDR3. V is TRBV7-9 and J is TRBJ1-1; a weak D match, TRBD1 (6 bases). CDR1 is SEHNR and CDR2 is FQNEAQ in the germline V gene (reference sequence). There are 15 residues in the CDR3. The ends were cut back, 5 bases at V and 0 bases at J, with 13 bases in the middle. CDR3 region: CASSGPDSLNTEAFF. CDR3 DNA: TGTGCCAGCAGCGGCCCGGACAGCCTGAACACTGAAGCTTTCTTT. Using reference TRBV7-9 and TRBJ1-1 for the parts outside the CDR3, the full variable domain is DTGVSQNPRHKITKRGQNVTFRCDPISEHNRLYWYRQTLGQGPEFLTYFQNEAQLEKSRLLSDRFSAERPKGSFSTLEIQRTEQGDSAMYLCASSGPDSLNTEAFFGQGTRLTVV.

For this clone: The junction shows a germline mismatch at one end, possibly a read error. The chain couples TRBV7-2 to TRBJ1-4; TRBD1 agrees at 7 bases. Per germline, CDR1 SGHTA and CDR2 FQGNSA. The CDR3 sequence is 14 residues long. This CDR3 reads CASSLVGGGEKLLF. The CDR3 region has the DNA TGTGCCAGCAGCTTAGTAGGGGGCGGCGAAAAACTGCTTTTT.

This sequence joins TRBV19 and TRBJ1-2; TRBD1 matches 7 bases. Per the germline V gene, CDR1 is LNHDA and CDR2 is SQIVND (reference sequence). Trimming at V came to 2 bases and at J to 5 bases, leaving 11 bases not matched to a gene. The CDR3 totals 16 residues. DNA of the CDR3: TGTGCCAGTAGTATAAACGTGGGGACAGCTGGGTATGGCTACACCTTC. It yields the protein CASSINVGTAGYGYTF.

The J gene is TRBJ1-2, the V gene TRBV6-5; 9 positions agree with TRBD1. Germline-derived CDR1 and CDR2 are MNHEY and SVGAGI. V shed 1 base, J shed 4 bases, and the junction held 7 bases outside the gene matches. The CDR3 loop spans 16 amino acids. CDR3 protein: CASSYLTGGGSYGYTF. CDR3 bases: TGTGCCAGCAGTTACTTAACAGGGGGCGGGAGCTATGGCTACACCTTC.

The chain uses TRBV5-4 and TRBJ1-1; D might be TRBD1 (5 bases). Germline CDR1 SGHNT, CDR2 YYREEE (reference sequence). V lost 0 bases and J lost 5, with 11 bases in between. There are 14 residues in the CDR3. The CDR3: CASSLEAGWTEAFF. The CDR3 coding sequence is TGTGCCAGCAGCTTGGAAGCAGGGTGGACTGAAGCTTTCTTT.

The chain employs TRBV14 and TRBJ1-2; tentatively, D is TRBD1 (5 bases). Germline loops: CDR1 SGHDN, CDR2 FVKESK. The CDR3 loop spans 15 amino acids. V was shortened by 1 base and J by 7 bases, with 16 bases between the two germline ends. CDR3 bases: TGTGCCAGCAGCCAAGTTTTGGGAGGGGTCGGTGGCTACACCTTC. Its translation: CASSQVLGGVGGYTF. Looking up the rest from reference TRBV14 and TRBJ1-2 gives the full variable domain: EAGVTQFPSHSVIEKGQTVTLRCDPISGHDNLYWYRRVMGKEIKFLLHFVKESKQDESGMPNNRFLAERTGGTYSTLKVQPAELEDSGVYFCASSQVLGGVGGYTFGSGTRLTVV.

The chain is built from TRBV28 and TRBJ2-2, with 7 bases lining up with TRBD1. V shed 6 bases, J shed 3 bases, and the junction held 7 bases outside the gene matches. Germline loops: CDR1 MDHEN, CDR2 SYDVKM. The CDR3 contains 15 residues. The CDR3 DNA is TGTGCCAGCAGCCCACAGGGGACCTACACCGGGGAGCTGTTTTTT. Translated, it gives CASSPQGTYTGELFF.

V gene TRBV6-5 combines with J gene TRBJ2-7; 9 nucleotides agree with TRBD2. Germline V gene data show CDR1 as MNHEY and CDR2 as SVGAGI. The CDR3 length is 15 residues. Trimming at V came to 8 bases and at J to 0 bases, leaving 8 bases not matched to a gene. In DNA form, the CDR3 reads TGTGCCAGCTCGGCTAGCGGGGAAAGCTCCTACGAGCAGTACTTC. This sequence encodes CASSASGESSYEQYF.